This paragraph covers one T cell receptor beta chain sequence. The target antigen is unknown. The table came from immunoSEQ multiplex PCR; TCRdb's copy has only in-frame clones and leaves some out. The repertoire holds some 130,000 clones, with 80% to 90% as singletons. The V end was cut by 3 bases, the J end by 8 bases, with 16 bases between. There are 14 residues in the CDR3. Germline V CDR1 and CDR2: SNHLY, FYNNEI. This sample stems from a study of T cell responses to AZD1222 COVID-19 vaccine. Study outcomes and limitations: At study baseline, merely several AZD1222 recipients were seropositive. A rise in Spike-specific TCR breadth and depth followed two AZD1222 doses. Nearly half of spike-specific TCRs reportedly go after variant regions that carry no mutations. Sampling that yielded the repertoires occurred only after the peak T cell response.

The material sequenced was peripheral blood, taken on day 0 of MenACWY control vaccination. The rearrangement links TRBV2 to TRBJ1-2, with D possibly matching TRBD1 (5 bases). This TCR came from an adult in good health. The CDR3 region is CASSDGTPDVGYTF. For the CDR3, the DNA is TGTGCCAGCAGTGATGGGACCCCAGATGTGGGCTACACCTTC. The full variable domain, in which reference TRBV2 and TRBJ1-2 provide the parts outside the CDR3, is EPEVTQTPSHQVTQMGQEVILRCVPISNHLYFYWYRQILGQKVEFLVSFYNNEISEKSEIFDDQFSVERPDGSNFTLKIRSTKLEDSAMYFCASSDGTPDVGYTFGSGTRLTVV.